The 17 T cell receptor beta chains presented below share a single source sample, sequenced in a study of blood T cell repertoires in COVID-19 (dated by TCRdb to between 2020 and 2021). Library preparation employed the immunoSEQ multiplex PCR assay. Sourced from immuneACCESS, this table was stored by TCRdb with only in-frame sequences that have V and J called. A share of the clones is absent; for the studies checked, an unresolved V gene accounts for under half, and the remainder has no known explanation. Counted in this sample were fewer than 200,000 clones; about 85% of them appeared once. The ten largest clones represent approximately 5.4% of the sample. Specimen: peripheral blood. Receptor source: a woman in her fifties or sixties with COVID-19, enrolled during active disease.

This chain connects TRBV24-1 to TRBJ2-3; 8 bases map to TRBD1. V shed 7 bases and J 2 bases; nucleotides not matched to a gene: 1. This CDR3 has 13 amino acids. Germline V gene lookup returns CDR1 KGHDR and CDR2 SFDVKD. The CDR3 sequence is CATRGQVTDTQYF. The CDR3 coding sequence is TGTGCCACCAGGGGACAGGTCACAGATACGCAGTATTTT.

A single count supports this clone. The V and J genes are TRBV6-2 or TRBV6-3 and TRBJ2-7, with D perhaps TRBD2 (6 bases). The CDR3 length is 16 residues. Trimming left V 0 bases short and J 0 bases short, with 12 bases between. In germline, CDR1 is MNHEY, CDR2 SVGEGT. The CDR3 DNA sequence: TGTGCCAGCAGTTACTCGGGACTGCAAAACTCCTACGAGCAGTACTTC. It translates to CASSYSGLQNSYEQYF.

This clone showed up just once. This chain joins TRBV18 and TRBJ2-7; 8 nucleotides line up with TRBD2. Germline V gene data show CDR1 as KGHSH and CDR2 as LQKENI. This CDR3 comprises 16 residues. J lost 0 bases, V lost 0 bases, and 4 bases had no gene match. This CDR3 is CASSPPSGGASYEQYF. The CDR3 region has the DNA TGTGCCAGCTCACCACCGTCCGGGGGGGCCTCCTACGAGCAGTACTTC.

The genes are TRBV19 and TRBJ1-1; unclear D gene. Germline values: CDR1 LNHDA, CDR2 SQIVND (reference sequence). V was pared by 6 bases and J by 1 base, with 15 bases between. The CDR3 has 15 residues. CDR3 DNA: TGTGCCAGTAGGGCTGGAGGGTCTAAGAACACTGAAGCTTTCTTT. Translating it yields CASRAGGSKNTEAFF. The whole variable domain, remainder taken from reference TRBV19 and TRBJ1-1, is DGGITQSPKYLFRKEGQNVTLSCEQNLNHDAMYWYRQDPGQGLRLIYYSQIVNDFQKGDIAEGYSVSREKKESFPLTVTSAQKNPTAFYLCASRAGGSKNTEAFFGQGTRLTVV.

This sequence joins TRBV5-6 and TRBJ2-1; possibly TRBD1 for D (5 bases). Germline lookup yields CDR1 SGHDT and CDR2 YYEEEE. V lost 0 bases and J lost 3, with 13 bases in between. This CDR3 has 16 residues. The CDR3 reads CASSLGGSLIYNEQFF. In nucleotides, the CDR3 is TGTGCCAGCAGCTTGGGGGGCAGTCTTATCTACAATGAGCAGTTCTTC.

The chain is built from TRBV7-9 and TRBJ2-7; D perhaps matches TRBD1 (6 bases). The germline CDR1 and CDR2 sequences are SEHNR and FQNEAQ (reference sequence). This CDR3 is 14 amino acids long. V dropped 4 bases and J dropped 5 bases, with 15 bases sitting between them. CDR3 DNA: TGTGCCAGCAGCTCCGAGATGGGGGCGAACGAGCAGTACTTC. Its protein product is CASSSEMGANEQYF. Together with reference TRBV7-9 and TRBJ2-7, the CDR3 gives the full variable domain: DTGVSQNPRHKITKRGQNVTFRCDPISEHNRLYWYRQTLGQGPEFLTYFQNEAQLEKSRLLSDRFSAERPKGSFSTLEIQRTEQGDSAMYLCASSSEMGANEQYFGPGTRLTVT.

V usage is TRBV29-1 and J usage is TRBJ2-5, with TRBD1 matching 7 bases. Germline V gene sequence: CDR1 SQVTM, CDR2 ANQGSEA. The CDR3 length is 12 residues. V shed 5 bases, J shed 4 bases, and the junction held 4 bases outside the gene matches. CDR3 bases: TGCAGCGTTTCGGGACAGTCAGAGACCCAGTACTTC. Protein: CSVSGQSETQYF.

To note about this clone: The same CDR3 arises from other DNA sequences in this sample as well. This sequence joins TRBV29-1 and TRBJ2-7; D is uncertain. V lost 4 bases and J lost 2, with 9 bases in between. Germline V lookup: CDR1 SQVTM, CDR2 ANQGSEA. The CDR3 consists of 12 residues. CDR3 nucleotide sequence: TGCAGCGTTGGCAGGAACCCCTACGAGCAGTACTTC. It specifies CSVGRNPYEQYF.

The chain carries TRBV14 and TRBJ1-1; the match to TRBD1 covers 10 bases. CDR3 size: 14 residues. V shed 2 bases and J 8 bases; nucleotides not matched to a gene: 5. Germline V lookup: CDR1 SGHDN, CDR2 FVKESK. The chain's CDR3 is CASSQMGQGMEAFF. The CDR3 bases are TGTGCCAGCAGCCAAATGGGACAGGGGATGGAAGCTTTCTTT.

The V call is TRBV3-1 (or the pseudogene TRBV3-2), the J call TRBJ1-1; TRBD1 matches at 9 bases. The CDR3 consists of 16 residues. Germline trimming cut 10 bases from V and 5 bases from J; bases unmatched to any gene: 17. Germline CDR1 LGHDT, CDR2 YNNKEL (reference sequence). CDR3 DNA: TGTGCCACTCCTCCGGGACAGGGACCCTTTAGAACTGAAGCTTTCTTT. Translated: CATPPGQGPFRTEAFF.

The rearrangement links TRBV6-4 to TRBJ1-5; 7 bases match TRBD1. Per germline, CDR1 MRHNA and CDR2 SNTAGT. This CDR3 has 14 amino acids. J lost 4 bases, V lost 1 base, and 1 base had no gene match. CDR3 nucleotide sequence: TGTGCCAGCAGTGACTGGGACAGAAATCAGCCCCAGCATTTT. Its protein product is CASSDWDRNQPQHF.

This chain joins TRBV6-2 or TRBV6-3 and TRBJ2-4, with D maybe TRBD2 (6 bases). Germline-derived CDR1 and CDR2 are MNHEY and SVGEGT. Trimming took off 5 bases at V and 8 bases at J, with 16 bases between the two ends. The CDR3 is 14 amino acids. CDR3 in amino acids: CASSSPRGNYIQYF. The CDR3 nucleotides are TGTGCCAGCAGTAGCCCCCGGGGGAATTACATTCAGTACTTC.

This sequence joins TRBV2 and TRBJ2-1, with D perhaps TRBD2 (6 bases). Germline values: CDR1 SNHLY, CDR2 FYNNEI. Trimming shortened V by 8 bases and J by 4 bases, and 12 bases separated the two germline ends. The CDR3 spans 13 residues. The CDR3 spells CASCREKYNEQFF. CDR3 coding DNA: TGTGCCAGCTGCCGGGAGAAGTACAATGAGCAGTTCTTC.

Here the CDR3 DNA reads TGTGCCAGCAGCTTAGACAGGGTTAACTACGAGCAGTACTTC. It yields the protein CASSLDRVNYEQYF. The J gene is TRBJ2-7, the V gene TRBV11-3; the D gene is possibly TRBD1 (5 bases). This CDR3 comprises 14 residues. V shed 0 bases and J shed 3 bases, with 9 bases lying between them. Per germline, CDR1 SGHNT and CDR2 YENEEA.

V and J are TRBV5-6 and TRBJ1-6; TRBD1 agrees at 7 bases. This CDR3 contains 16 residues. The germline gives CDR1 SGHDT, CDR2 YYEEEE. Germline trimming cut 1 base from V and 6 bases from J; bases unmatched to any gene: 7. The CDR3 nucleotides are TGTGCCAGCAGCTTGTTGGAGGGGGCACCTAATTCACCCCTCCACTTT. Amino acids: CASSLLEGAPNSPLHF. Together with reference TRBV5-6 and TRBJ1-6, the CDR3 gives the full variable domain: DAGVTQSPTHLIKTRGQQVTLRCSPKSGHDTVSWYQQALGQGPQFIFQYYEEEERQRGNFPDRFSGHQFPNYSSELNVNALLLGDSALYLCASSLLEGAPNSPLHFGNGTRLTVT.

V gene TRBV6-5 combines with J gene TRBJ2-7; TRBD2 aligns across 11 bases. CDR3 length: 16 residues. CDR1 MNHEY and CDR2 SVGAGI come from the germline V gene. V lost 0 bases and J lost 4; bases outside the gene matches: 5. CDR3: CASSYSPSGGMYEQYF. Here the CDR3 DNA reads TGTGCCAGCAGTTACTCTCCTAGCGGGGGGATGTACGAGCAGTACTTC.

The gene calls are TRBV11-1 and TRBJ1-6; weak D call: TRBD1 (6 bases). V was pared by 3 bases and J by 7 bases, with 10 bases between. Germline V gives CDR1 SGHAT, CDR2 FQDESV (reference sequence). The CDR3 is made up of 14 amino acids. The DNA for the CDR3 is TGTGCCAGCAGCTTTGGGGGACAAAATTCACCCCTCCACTTT. Protein: CASSFGGQNSPLHF.